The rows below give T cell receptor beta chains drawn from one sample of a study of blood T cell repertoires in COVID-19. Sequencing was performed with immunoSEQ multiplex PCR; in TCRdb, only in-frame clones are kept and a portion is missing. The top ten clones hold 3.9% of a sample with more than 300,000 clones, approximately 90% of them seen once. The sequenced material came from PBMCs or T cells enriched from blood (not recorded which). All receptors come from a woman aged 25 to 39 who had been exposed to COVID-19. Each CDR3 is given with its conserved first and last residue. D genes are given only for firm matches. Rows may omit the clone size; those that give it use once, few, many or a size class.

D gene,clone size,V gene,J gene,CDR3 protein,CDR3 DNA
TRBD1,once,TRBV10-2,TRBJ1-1,CASTDRGLGAFF,TGCGCCAGCACCGACAGGGGGCTGGGAGCTTTCTTT
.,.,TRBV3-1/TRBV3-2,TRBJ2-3,CASSLVGTQYF,TGTGCCAGCAGTCTTGTCGGTACGCAGTATTTT
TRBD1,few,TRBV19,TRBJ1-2,CASRPQGVVYGYTF,TGTGCCAGTAGACCGCAGGGGGTAGTCTATGGCTACACCTTC
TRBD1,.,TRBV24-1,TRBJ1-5,CATGTGPYLQPQHF,TGTGCCACCGGGACAGGCCCCTACCTTCAGCCCCAGCATTTT
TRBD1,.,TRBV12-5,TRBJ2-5,CASGLRQGVPPRETQYF,TGTGCTAGTGGTTTGAGGCAGGGGGTCCCACCAAGGGAGACCCAGTACTTC
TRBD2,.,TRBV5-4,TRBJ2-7,CASSLASGVKQYF,TGTGCCAGCAGCTTGGCCAGCGGGGTAAAGCAGTACTTC
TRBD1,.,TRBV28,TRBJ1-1,CASTVRGHTEAFF,TGTGCCAGCACCGTCAGGGGGCACACTGAAGCTTTCTTT
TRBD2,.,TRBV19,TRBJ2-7,CASRSGGSYEQYF,TGTGCCAGCCGTAGCGGGGGCTCCTACGAGCAGTACTTC
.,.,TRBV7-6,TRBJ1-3,CASSEGEVTHVGNTIYF,TGTGCCAGCAGCGAAGGTGAAGTGACTCACGTTGGAAACACCATATATTTT
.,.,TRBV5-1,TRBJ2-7,CASSLAGDSYEQYF,TGCGCCAGCAGCTTGGCGGGGGACTCCTACGAGCAGTACTTC
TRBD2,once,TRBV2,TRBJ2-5,CASRRLAGGNQETQYF,TGTGCCAGCAGAAGACTAGCGGGGGGGAATCAGGAGACCCAGTACTTC
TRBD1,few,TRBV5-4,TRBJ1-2,CASSLGPERGQGYTF,TGTGCCAGCAGCTTGGGCCCGGAGAGGGGGCAAGGCTACACCTTC
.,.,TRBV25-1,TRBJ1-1,CASRSGRGTEAFF,TGTGCCAGCAGATCGGGGCGGGGGACTGAAGCTTTCTTT
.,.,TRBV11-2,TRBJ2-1,CASSLIVSPGHNEQFF,TGTGCCAGCAGCTTAATAGTGAGTCCTGGGCACAATGAGCAGTTCTTC